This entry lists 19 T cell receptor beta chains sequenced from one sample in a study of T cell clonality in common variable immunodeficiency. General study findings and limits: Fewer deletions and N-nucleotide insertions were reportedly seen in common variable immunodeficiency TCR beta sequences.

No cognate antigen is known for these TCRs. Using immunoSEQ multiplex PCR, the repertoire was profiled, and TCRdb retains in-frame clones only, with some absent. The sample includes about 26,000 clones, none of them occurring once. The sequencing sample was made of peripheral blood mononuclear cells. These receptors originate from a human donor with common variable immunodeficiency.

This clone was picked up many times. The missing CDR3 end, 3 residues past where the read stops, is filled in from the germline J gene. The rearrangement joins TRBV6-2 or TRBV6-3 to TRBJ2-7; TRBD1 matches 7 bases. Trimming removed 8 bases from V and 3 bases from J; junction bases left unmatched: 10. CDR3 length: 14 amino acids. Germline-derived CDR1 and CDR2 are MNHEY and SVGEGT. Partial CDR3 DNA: TGTGCCAGCGTACGAGGGGGCCTCTTCTACGAG. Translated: CASVRGGLFYE. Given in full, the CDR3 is CASVRGGLFYEQYF.

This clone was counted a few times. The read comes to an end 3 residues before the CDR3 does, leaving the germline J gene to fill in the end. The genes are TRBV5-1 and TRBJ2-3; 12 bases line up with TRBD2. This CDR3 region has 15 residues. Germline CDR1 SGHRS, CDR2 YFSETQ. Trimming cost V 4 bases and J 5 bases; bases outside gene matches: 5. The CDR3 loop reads CASSPSGGVLDTQYF. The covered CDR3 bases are TGCGCCAGCAGCCCTAGCGGGGGGGTCTTAGATACG.

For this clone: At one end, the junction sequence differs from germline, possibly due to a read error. The CDR3 reads CSSSLTAAYEQYF. CDR3 DNA (partial): TGTTCCAGCAGCTTAACGGCGGCCTACGAG. J is TRBJ2-7 and V is TRBV7-9; unclear D gene. The read ends 3 residues before the CDR3 terminus; that terminus is restored from the germline J gene. Germline values: CDR1 SEHNR, CDR2 FQNEAQ (reference sequence). The CDR3 runs 13 residues.

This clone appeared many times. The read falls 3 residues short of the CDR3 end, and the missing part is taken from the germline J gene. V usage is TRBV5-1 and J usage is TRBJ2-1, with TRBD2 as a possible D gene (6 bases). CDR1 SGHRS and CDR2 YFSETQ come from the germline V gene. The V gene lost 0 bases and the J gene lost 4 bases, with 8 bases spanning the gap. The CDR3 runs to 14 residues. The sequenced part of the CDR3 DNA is TGCGCCAGCAGCTTGGGGCGGGAATACAATGAG. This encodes CASSLGREYNE. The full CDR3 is CASSLGREYNEQFF.

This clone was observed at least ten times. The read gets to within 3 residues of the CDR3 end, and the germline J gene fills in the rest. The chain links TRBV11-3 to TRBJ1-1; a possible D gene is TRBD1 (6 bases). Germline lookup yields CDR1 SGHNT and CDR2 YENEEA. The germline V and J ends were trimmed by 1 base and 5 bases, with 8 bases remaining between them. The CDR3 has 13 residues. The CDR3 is CASSLAQGTEAFF. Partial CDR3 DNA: TGTGCCAGCAGCTTAGCCCAGGGGACTGAA.

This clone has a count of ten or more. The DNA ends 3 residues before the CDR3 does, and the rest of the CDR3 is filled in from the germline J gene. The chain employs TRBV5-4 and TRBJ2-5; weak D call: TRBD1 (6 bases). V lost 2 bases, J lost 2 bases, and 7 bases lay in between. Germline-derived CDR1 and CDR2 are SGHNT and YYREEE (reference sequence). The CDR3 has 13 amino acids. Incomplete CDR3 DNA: TGTGCCAGCAGCTTTGGACAGCAAGAGACC. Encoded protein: CASSFGQQET. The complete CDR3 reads CASSFGQQETQYF.

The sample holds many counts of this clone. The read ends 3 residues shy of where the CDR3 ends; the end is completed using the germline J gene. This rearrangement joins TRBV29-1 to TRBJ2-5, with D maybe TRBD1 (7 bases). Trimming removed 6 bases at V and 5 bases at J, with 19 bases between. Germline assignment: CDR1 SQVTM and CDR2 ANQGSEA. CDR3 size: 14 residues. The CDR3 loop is CSVSKTGSGETQYF. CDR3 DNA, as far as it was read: TGCAGCGTCAGCAAGACAGGGAGCGGGGAGACC.

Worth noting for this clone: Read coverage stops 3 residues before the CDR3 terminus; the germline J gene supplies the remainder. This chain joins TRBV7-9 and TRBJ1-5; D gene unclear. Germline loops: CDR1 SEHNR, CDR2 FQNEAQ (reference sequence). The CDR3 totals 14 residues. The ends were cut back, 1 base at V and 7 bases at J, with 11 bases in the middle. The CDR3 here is CASSLEQIKQPQHF. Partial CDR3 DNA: TGTGCCAGCAGCTTAGAACAGATAAAGCAGCCC.

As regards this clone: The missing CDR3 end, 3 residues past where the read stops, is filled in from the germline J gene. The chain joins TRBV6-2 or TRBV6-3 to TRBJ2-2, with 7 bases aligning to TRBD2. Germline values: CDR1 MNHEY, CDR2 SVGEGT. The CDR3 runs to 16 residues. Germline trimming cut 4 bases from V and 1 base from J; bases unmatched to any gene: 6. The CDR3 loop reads CASSSLRGENTGELFF. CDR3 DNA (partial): TGTGCCAGCAGTTCCCTCCGGGGGGAGAACACCGGGGAG.

CDR3 DNA (partial): TGTGCCAGTAGTATAGACGTTTCCCCGGGTGAG. This encodes CASSIDVSPGE. The CDR3 reads in full as CASSIDVSPGEQFF. The rearrangement uses TRBV19 and TRBJ2-1; D is uncertain. Coverage ceases 3 residues before the CDR3 finishes, and the germline J gene fills in the end. The CDR3 runs to 14 residues. Germline V gene data show CDR1 as LNHDA and CDR2 as SQIVND (reference sequence). With 0 bases removed from V and 9 bases from J, the gap between germline ends came to 12 bases.

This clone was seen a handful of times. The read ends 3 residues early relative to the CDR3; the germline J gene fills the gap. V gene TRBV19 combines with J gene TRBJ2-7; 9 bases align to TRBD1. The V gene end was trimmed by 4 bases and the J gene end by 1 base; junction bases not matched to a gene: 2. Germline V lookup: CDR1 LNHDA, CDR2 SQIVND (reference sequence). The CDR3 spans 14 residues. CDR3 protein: CASSKTGGSYEQYF. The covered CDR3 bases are TGTGCCAGTAGTAAGACAGGGGGATCCTACGAG.

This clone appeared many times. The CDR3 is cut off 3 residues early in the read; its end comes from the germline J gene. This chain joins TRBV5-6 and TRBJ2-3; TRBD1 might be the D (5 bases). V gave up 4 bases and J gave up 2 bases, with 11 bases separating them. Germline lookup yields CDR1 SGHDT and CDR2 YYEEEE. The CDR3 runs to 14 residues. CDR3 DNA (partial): TGTGCCAGCAGCGGCCAGGGCTACACAGATACG. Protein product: CASSGQGYTDT. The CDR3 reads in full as CASSGQGYTDTQYF.

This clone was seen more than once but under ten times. This CDR3 reads CASSMEGGELFF. Incomplete CDR3 DNA: TGTGCCAGTAGTATGGAGGGCGGGGAG. V usage is TRBV19 and J usage is TRBJ2-2, with a tentative D call TRBD2 (6 bases). From the germline J gene comes the end of the CDR3, since the read stops 3 residues before it. V lost 3 bases and J 7 bases, leaving 6 bases between the germline ends. The CDR3 spans 12 residues. Germline CDR1 and CDR2: LNHDA and SQIVND (reference sequence).

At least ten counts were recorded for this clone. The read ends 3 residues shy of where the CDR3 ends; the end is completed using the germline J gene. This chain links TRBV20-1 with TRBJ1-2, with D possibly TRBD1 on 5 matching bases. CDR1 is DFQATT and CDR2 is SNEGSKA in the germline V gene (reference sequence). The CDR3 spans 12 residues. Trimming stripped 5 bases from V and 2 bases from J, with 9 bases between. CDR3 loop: CSADAGNYGYTF. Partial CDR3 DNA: TGCAGTGCTGACGCAGGGAACTATGGC.

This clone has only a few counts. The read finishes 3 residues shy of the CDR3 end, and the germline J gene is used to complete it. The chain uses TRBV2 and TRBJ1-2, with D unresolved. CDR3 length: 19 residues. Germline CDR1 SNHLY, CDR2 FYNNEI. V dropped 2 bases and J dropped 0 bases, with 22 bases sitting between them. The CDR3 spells CASSESGTFRGRTNYGYTF. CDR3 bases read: TGTGCCAGCAGTGAAAGCGGAACCTTTCGAGGGAGAACTAACTATGGC.

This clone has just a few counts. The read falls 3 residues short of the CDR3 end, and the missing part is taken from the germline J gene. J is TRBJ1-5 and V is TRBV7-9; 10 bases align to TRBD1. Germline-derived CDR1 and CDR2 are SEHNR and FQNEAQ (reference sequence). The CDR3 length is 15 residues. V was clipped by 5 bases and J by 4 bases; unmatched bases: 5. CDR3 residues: CASSPGTGANQPQHF. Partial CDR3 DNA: TGTGCCAGCAGCCCCGGGACAGGGGCGAATCAGCCC.

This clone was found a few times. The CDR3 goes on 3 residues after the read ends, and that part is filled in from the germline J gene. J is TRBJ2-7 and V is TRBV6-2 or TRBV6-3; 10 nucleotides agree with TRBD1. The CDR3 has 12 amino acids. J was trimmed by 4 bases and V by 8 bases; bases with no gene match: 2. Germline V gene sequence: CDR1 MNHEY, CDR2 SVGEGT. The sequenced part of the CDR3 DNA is TGTGCCAGCGGGGACAGGGGTTACGAG. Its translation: CASGDRGYE. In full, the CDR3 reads CASGDRGYEQYF.

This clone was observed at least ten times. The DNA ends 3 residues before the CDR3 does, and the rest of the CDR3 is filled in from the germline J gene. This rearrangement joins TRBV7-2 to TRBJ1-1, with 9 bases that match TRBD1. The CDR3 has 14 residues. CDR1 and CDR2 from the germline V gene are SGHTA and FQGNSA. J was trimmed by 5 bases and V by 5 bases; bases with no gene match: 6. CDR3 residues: CASSPPGQGTEAFF. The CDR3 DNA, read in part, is TGTGCCAGCAGCCCCCCGGGACAGGGTACTGAA.

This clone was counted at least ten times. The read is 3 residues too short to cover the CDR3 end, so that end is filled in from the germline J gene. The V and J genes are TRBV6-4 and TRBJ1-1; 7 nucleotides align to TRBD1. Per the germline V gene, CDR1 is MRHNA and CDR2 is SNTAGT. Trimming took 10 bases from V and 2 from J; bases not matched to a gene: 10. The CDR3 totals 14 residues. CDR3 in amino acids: CAIPSGQINTEAFF. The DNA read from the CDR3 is TGTGCCATCCCGTCGGGACAGATAAACACTGAA.